This TCR beta chain emerged from a study of STAT5B mutations in CD4+ large granular lymphocyte leukemia. On the study more broadly: The CDR3 'QG' motif was associated with a particular HLA allele among healthy donors.

Germline loops: CDR1 LNHDA, CDR2 SQIVND (reference sequence). V shed 4 bases, J shed 2 bases, and the junction held 4 bases outside the gene matches. The CDR3 length is 14 residues. Libraries were prepared by immunoSEQ multiplex PCR; TCRdb keeps only in-frame clonotypes and omits some of them. The table includes some 40,000 clones, roughly 80% detected once. The clonotype originates from a human donor in good health. Sample: CD4+ T cells from blood buffy coats. This chain uses TRBV19 with TRBJ1-2, with 7 bases matching TRBD1. The CDR3 DNA sequence: TGTGCCAGTAGTACGATACAGGGGAACTATGGCTACACCTTC. Its protein product is CASSTIQGNYGYTF.